The rows below give T cell receptor beta chains drawn from one sample of a study of T cell repertoires in cytomegalovirus infection. TCRdb processed the reads anew with MiXCR; each CDR3 protein has one entry. The repertoire has 900,000 to 950,000 distinct CDR3 sequences, around 32% of them found once; the top ten carry roughly an eighth. No antigen has been identified for these receptors. The sequenced sample was cultured CD8+ T cells from PBMCs, obtained from culture after CMV antigen stimulation. These receptors all come from a human donor in good health (CMV status not recorded). Some clones in this sample may be carry-over from other donors' samples. CDR3s include the opening cysteine and the closing phenylalanine or tryptophan. The D gene is left open where the match is weak. Rows give clone size only sometimes, using once, few, many, or a class for an expanded clone.

TGTGCCAGCAGCCGCGATTCGGATCCGAGCGGGGCCCAGCATTTT	CASSRDSDPSGAQHF	many	TRBJ1-5	NA	TRBV7-6
TGTGCCAGCAACGAGGGGCCTCTTCTGAATTCACCCCTCCACTTT	CASNEGPLLNSPLHF	NA	TRBJ1-6	NA	TRBV6-5
TGTGCCAGCAGCTTGTTTCCCCGGGACAGCCAAGAGACCCAGTACTTC	CASSLFPRDSQETQYF	NA	TRBJ2-5	TRBD1	TRBV5-4
TGCAGTGCTAGAAACCTAAATAGACAGGGGATGAGCAATCAGCCCCAGCATTTT	CSARNLNRQGMSNQPQHF	NA	TRBJ1-5	TRBD1	TRBV20-1
TGTGCCAGCAGCTGGGGGGGGACAGGAGGACACAAAAACATTCAGTACTTC	CASSWGGTGGHKNIQYF	once	TRBJ2-4	NA	TRBV5-4
TGTGCCAGCAGCCCGACAGGCCGAAATGAAAAACTGTTTTTT	CASSPTGRNEKLFF	many	TRBJ1-4	NA	TRBV7-8
TGTGCCAGCAGGCGTACAGGGGGCGTTTATAATTCACCCCTCCACTTT	CASRRTGGVYNSPLHF	NA	TRBJ1-6	TRBD1	TRBV27
TGTGCCAGCAACTCACCGGGACAGGGACGTGGCTACACCTTC	CASNSPGQGRGYTF	NA	TRBJ1-2	TRBD1	TRBV27
TGTGCCAGCAGCGTAGCTCGGGGCAGCGGGGGGGCCTCGGCAGATACGCAGTATTTT	CASSVARGSGGASADTQYF	NA	TRBJ2-3	TRBD2	TRBV9
TGCGCCAGCAGCCAGGGACAGGGGCGAGTCACCGGGGAGCTGTTTTTT	CASSQGQGRVTGELFF	few	TRBJ2-2	TRBD1	TRBV4-1
TGTGCCAGCTCACCAGTAGTGGAAAGCACAGATACGCAGTATTTT	CASSPVVESTDTQYF	NA	TRBJ2-3	NA	TRBV18
TGTGCCAGCAGTTTCGCTAGCGGGGGGCATGAGCAGTTCTTC	CASSFASGGHEQFF	NA	TRBJ2-1	TRBD2	TRBV6-5
TGTGCCAGCAGCGTACGACTAGCGGGGGCCCAAGAGACCCAGTACTTC	CASSVRLAGAQETQYF	NA	TRBJ2-5	TRBD2	TRBV7-6
TGTGCCAGCAGAGTTAGGGGGCGAAGGAGCACAGATACGCAGTATTTT	CASRVRGRRSTDTQYF	NA	TRBJ2-3	TRBD1	TRBV6-1
TGTGCCATCCATGAAGGGGTCCCTAATTCACCCCTCCACTTT	CAIHEGVPNSPLHF	NA	TRBJ1-6	NA	TRBV28
TGTGCCAGCAGTTTAAGTCATGAGTTCTACAATGAGCAGTTCTTC	CASSLSHEFYNEQFF	NA	TRBJ2-1	NA	TRBV12-3/TRBV12-4
TGTGCCGGCCAGGGAGGCAATCAGCCCCAGCATTTT	CAGQGGNQPQHF	NA	TRBJ1-5	NA	TRBV7-3